The source of this T cell receptor beta chain is a study of regulatory T cells in long-lasting Graves disease (dated by TCRdb to the early 2020s). Regarding the study in general: Persistent Graves' disease was defined as antithyroid drug treatment for over 5 years with persistently positive TSH receptor autoantibodies. The study was registered as a clinical trial and conducted in China. On average, persistent Graves' disease patients in the clinical cohort had been on antithyroid drugs for about 10.3 years. A total of around 35 samples underwent TCR sequencing, from roughly 13 patients with persistent Graves' disease and 20 patients with newly diagnosed Graves' disease. Peripheral blood TCR sequencing and RNA sequencing compared persistent Graves' disease patients with newly diagnosed Graves' disease patients.

What the study reported, not specific to this receptor: Persistent disease showed preferential use of TRBV28, TRBJ1-2 and TRBJ2-5, whereas newly diagnosed disease favored TRBV20-1 and TRBJ2-1. Compared with newly diagnosed patients, persistent Graves' disease patients had lower TCR Shannon entropy and fewer highly expanded clones, which suggests clonal expansion. The authors noted that the small sample size was a limitation that may lower accuracy. Sequencing and analysis were limited to the TCR beta chain. Peripheral blood alone was examined, since thyroid tissue, which constituted the primary lesion, could not be accessed. More public clonotypes were shared among persistent patients (2,741) than among newly diagnosed patients (966).

This clonotype was observed at least ten times. The antigen this receptor binds is unknown. One base away there is no much larger clone; base qualities are not given. The V end gives up 4 bases and the J end 0 bases, leaving 8 bases in the junction not matched to a gene. Per the germline V gene, MNHNS is the CDR1 and SASEGT is the CDR2. The CDR3 contains 16 residues, cysteine and phenylalanine counted. Only the CDR3 region is kept as DNA, spanning 48 bases read in frame from base 1. Per the publication, the time point label means: persistent/refractory GD, antithyroid drugs over 5 years with positive TRAb. For both TCR sequencing and RNA sequencing, RNA was extracted from PBMCs in TRIzol. The diagnosis of Graves' disease was made according to American Thyroid Association guidelines. Recruitment of patients was carried out at an endocrinology department in Xi'an, China. Each patient gave about 10 milliliters of peripheral blood, collected in an EDTA anticoagulant tube. Ficoll Paque Plus density gradient separation was used to isolate PBMCs, and no further T cell sorting was performed. An Agilent 2100 Bioanalyzer and agarose gel were used to check RNA quality, while a NanoDrop 2000 measured RNA concentration.

Library prep was done by multiplex PCR. Data came from an Illumina HiSeq 4000. CDR3 regions were amplified by Arm-PCR with iRepertoire HTBI primers to construct TCR beta libraries. Before sequencing, the PCR products underwent gel purification. Per the source publication's procedure: A total of around 66 TRBV and some 15 TRBJ segments were identified across samples and were used for gene usage analysis of CDR3 amino acid clonotypes. Filtered high-quality paired reads were merged into contigs using COPE and FqMerger. BLAST was used to align contigs to IMGT TRBV, TRBD and TRBJ reference genes, and CDR3 was defined according to IMGT. Any clonotype with a frequency above 0.1% was counted as a highly expanded clone. Shannon entropy was used to measure repertoire diversity, and the Gini coefficient was used to measure V-J evenness. Clonotypes shared by more than one individual were considered public. Using fastp trimming at Q25 and MiXCR clonotype assembly, TCRdb reanalyzed the public sequencing data and kept in-frame beta chains. Each entry merges the rows of one CDR3 protein and shows their most common DNA and genes. The V and J calls reflect TCRdb's pipeline rather than the authors' work. A total of fewer than 400,000 distinct CDR3 sequences appear in this sample, around 19% of them only once. The ten biggest clones cover less than 35% of the sample.

The sequence joins TRBV6-1 to TRBJ2-7; TRBD1 fits 8 bases in the junction. This TCR was sampled from a female donor with Graves disease. Source: peripheral blood mononuclear cells (PBMCs), taken when the disease was refractory, from a patient treated with antithyroid drugs. In nucleotides, the sequence is TGTGCCAGCAGTGTAAGGGACAGGATGAGCTCCTACGAGCAGTACTTC. This gives the protein CASSVRDRMSSYEQYF.